Listed below are T cell receptor beta chains from one sample, sequenced in a study of type 1 and type 2 diabetes patients. TCRdb recomputed calls from the multiplex PCR reads with MiXCR, one row per CDR3 protein. Of 250,000 or so distinct CDR3 sequences in the sample, roughly 50% are singletons; the top ten hold about 13%. Sequencing was done on a sample of peripheral blood mononuclear cells (PBMCs). These receptors all come from a man between 18 and 29 years old with type 2 diabetes. Each CDR3 is given with its conserved first and last residue. The order of the fields is clone size, D gene, J gene, V gene, CDR3 protein, CDR3 DNA. D genes are given only for firm matches. Size values are once, few and many counts, or a class for expanded clones, and some rows have none.

>-|-|TRBJ1-6|TRBV15
CATARQGSSSPLHF
TGTGCCACCGCCCGTCAGGGGAGTAGTTCACCCCTCCACTTT
>few|TRBD1|TRBJ2-5|TRBV12-3/TRBV12-4
CASRAGGTETQYF
TGTGCCAGCAGGGCAGGGGGCACAGAGACCCAGTACTTC
>-|-|TRBJ1-1|TRBV18
CASFTGLDTEAFF
TGTGCCAGCTTCACAGGGCTGGACACTGAAGCTTTCTTT
>-|-|TRBJ2-2|TRBV12-3/TRBV12-4
CASVSPGELFF
TGTGCCAGTGTAAGTCCTGGGGAGCTGTTTTTT
>few|TRBD1|TRBJ2-7|TRBV5-1
CASSLEGQGEQYF
TGCGCCAGCAGCTTGGAAGGACAGGGGGAGCAGTACTTC
>-|TRBD2|TRBJ2-4|TRBV19
CASNSGGIQYF
TGTGCCAGTAACAGCGGGGGTATTCAGTACTTC
>-|-|TRBJ1-5|TRBV30
CAWMPDSNQPQHF
TGTGCCTGGATGCCAGATAGCAATCAGCCCCAGCATTTT
>many|-|TRBJ1-6|TRBV7-8
CASSFGGAMNSPLHF
TGTGCCAGCAGCTTTGGCGGGGCGATGAATTCACCCCTCCACTTT
>-|-|TRBJ1-4|TRBV7-8
CASSRQTIATNEKLFF
TGTGCCAGCAGCCGACAGACTATTGCAACTAATGAAAAACTGTTTTTT
>few|-|TRBJ2-2|TRBV24-1
CATGHVGVGELFF
TGTGCCACCGGGCATGTAGGGGTCGGGGAGCTGTTTTTT
>-|-|TRBJ2-3|TRBV7-3
CASSLSTEALDTQYF
TGTGCCAGCAGCTTGTCAACTGAGGCATTGGATACGCAGTATTTT
>-|-|TRBJ1-5|TRBV7-4
CATYYGRVGQPQHF
TGTGCCACCTATTACGGCAGGGTTGGTCAGCCCCAGCATTTT
>few|-|TRBJ2-1|TRBV6-5
CASSYSTAEQFF
TGTGCCAGCAGTTACTCGACAGCAGAGCAGTTCTTC
>-|-|TRBJ1-2|TRBV4-1
CASSQEVEKSYGYTF
TGCGCCAGCAGCCAAGAAGTGGAAAAGAGCTATGGCTACACCTTC
>few|-|TRBJ2-5|TRBV7-8
CASSRKAQETQYF
TGCGCCAGCAGCAGAAAGGCCCAAGAGACCCAGTACTTC
>-|-|TRBJ2-2|TRBV4-1
CASSQDSGVIASYGELFF
TGCGCCAGCAGCCAAGATTCGGGGGTTATTGCCTCCTACGGGGAGCTGTTTTTT
>-|-|TRBJ1-4|TRBV7-2
CASSLQGGVEKLFF
TGTGCCAGCAGCCTACAGGGTGGAGTGGAAAAACTGTTTTTT
>-|-|TRBJ1-2|TRBV20-1
CSARDLSSYGYTF
TGCAGTGCTAGAGATCTCAGTTCATATGGCTACACCTTC
>few|TRBD1|TRBJ1-2|TRBV9
CASSVYRGYGYTF
TGTGCCAGCAGCGTATACAGGGGCTACGGCTACACCTTC
>few|TRBD2|TRBJ2-1|TRBV6-5
CATGLAGINEQFF
TGTGCCACGGGACTAGCGGGGATCAATGAGCAGTTCTTC
>-|TRBD2|TRBJ2-2|TRBV10-3
CAISETSGGTGELFF
TGTGCCATCAGTGAGACTAGCGGGGGAACCGGGGAGCTGTTTTTT
>-|-|TRBJ1-1|TRBV27
CASSLGRRTEAFF
TGTGCCAGCAGTTTAGGTAGGAGGACTGAAGCTTTCTTT
>-|-|TRBJ2-4|TRBV12-3/TRBV12-4
CASSTGMDIQYF
TGTGCCAGCAGTACAGGGATGGACATTCAGTACTTC
>-|TRBD1|TRBJ1-1|TRBV30
CARTRGERNTEAFF
TGTGCCCGGACCAGGGGGGAGAGGAACACTGAAGCTTTCTTT
>many|-|TRBJ2-7|TRBV6-6
CANLRPYEQYF
TGTGCCAACCTGAGACCCTACGAGCAGTACTTC
>-|TRBD1|TRBJ1-2|TRBV19
CARASGQSNYGYTF
TGTGCCAGAGCTTCGGGACAGAGTAACTATGGCTACACCTTC
>-|TRBD2|TRBJ2-1|TRBV6-6
CASSSGLAGFNEQFF
TGTGCCAGCAGTTCCGGTTTAGCGGGATTTAATGAGCAGTTCTTC
>-|TRBD1|TRBJ2-7|TRBV5-1
CASSSGQIEQYF
TGCGCCAGCAGCTCGGGACAGATCGAGCAGTACTTC
>few|-|TRBJ2-7|TRBV19
CASSTTSLSYEQYF
TGTGCCAGTAGTACTACTAGCCTCTCCTACGAGCAGTACTTC
>-|TRBD2|TRBJ2-5|TRBV7-4
CASSGDLAGGLMETQYF
TGTGCCAGCAGCGGGGATTTAGCGGGAGGGCTGATGGAGACCCAGTACTTC
>-|-|TRBJ1-5|TRBV19
CATGDVQPQHF
TGTGCCACCGGGGACGTTCAGCCCCAGCATTTT
>few|-|TRBJ2-7|TRBV10-2
CASSGQPRYEQYF
TGCGCCAGCAGTGGACAGCCGCGCTACGAGCAGTACTTC
>-|-|TRBJ2-7|TRBV12-3/TRBV12-4
CASIHHEPGTSSYEQYF
TGTGCCAGCATCCATCACGAGCCCGGGACAAGCTCCTACGAGCAGTACTTC
>-|-|TRBJ2-7|TRBV6-5
CASNQWGHNPYEQYF
TGTGCCAGCAACCAGTGGGGGCACAACCCTTACGAGCAGTACTTC
>-|-|TRBJ2-6|TRBV7-3
CASTKAGSSGANVLTF
TGTGCCAGCACTAAGGCTGGGAGCTCTGGGGCCAACGTCCTGACTTTC
>-|-|TRBJ1-2|TRBV13
CASSRLQTSYGYTF
TGTGCCAGCAGCCGACTCCAGACGTCCTATGGCTACACCTTC
>few|TRBD1|TRBJ2-5|TRBV20-1
CSASLDRGARWTQYF
TGCAGTGCTAGCCTCGACAGGGGCGCAAGGTGGACCCAGTACTTC
>-|-|TRBJ2-7|TRBV5-1
CASSLSGLPSYEQYF
TGCGCCAGCAGCTTGTCGGGACTTCCCTCCTACGAGCAGTACTTC
>few|TRBD1|TRBJ1-5|TRBV6-5
CASSDGTASNQPQHF
TGTGCCAGCAGTGACGGGACAGCTAGCAATCAGCCCCAGCATTTT
>-|-|TRBJ2-2|TRBV13
CASSQGRSGELFF
TGTGCCAGCAGTCAGGGGAGGTCCGGGGAGCTGTTTTTT
>-|-|TRBJ1-1|TRBV10-3
CAISVGGGTEAFF
TGTGCCATCAGTGTTGGGGGGGGGACTGAAGCTTTCTTT
>-|-|TRBJ2-7|TRBV4-2
CASSQEKEVYERYF
TGTGCCAGCAGCCAAGAGAAAGAGGTCTACGAACGGTACTTC